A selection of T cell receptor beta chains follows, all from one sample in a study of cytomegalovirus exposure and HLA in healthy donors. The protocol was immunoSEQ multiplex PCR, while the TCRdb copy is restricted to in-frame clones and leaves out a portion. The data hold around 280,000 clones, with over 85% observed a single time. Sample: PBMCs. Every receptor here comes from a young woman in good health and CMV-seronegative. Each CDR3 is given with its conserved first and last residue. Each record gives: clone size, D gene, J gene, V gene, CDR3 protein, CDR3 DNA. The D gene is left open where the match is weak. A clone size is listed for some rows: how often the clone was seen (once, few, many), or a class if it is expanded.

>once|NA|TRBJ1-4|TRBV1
CTSSYGQAKGEKLFF
TGCACCAGCAGCTACGGACAGGCGAAGGGTGAAAAACTGTTTTTT
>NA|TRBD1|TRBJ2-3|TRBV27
CASSLSRATGATDTQYF
TGTGCCAGCAGTTTATCCCGTGCGACAGGGGCCACAGATACGCAGTATTTT
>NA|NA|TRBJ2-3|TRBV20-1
CSARGANTQYF
TGCAGTGCTAGAGGGGCGAATACGCAGTATTTT
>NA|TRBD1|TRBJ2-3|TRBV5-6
CASSFFLTGTDTQYF
TGTGCCAGCAGCTTTTTCTTGACAGGGACAGATACGCAGTATTTT
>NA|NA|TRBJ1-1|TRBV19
CASSTRVMNTEAFF
TGTGCCAGTAGTACCAGGGTTATGAACACTGAAGCTTTCTTT
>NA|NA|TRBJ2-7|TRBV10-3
CAISVADSDEQYF
TGTGCCATCAGTGTGGCGGACTCCGACGAGCAGTACTTC
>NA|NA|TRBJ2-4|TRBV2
CASDPGTRSIQYF
TGTGCCAGTGATCCCGGGACTCGCAGCATTCAGTACTTC
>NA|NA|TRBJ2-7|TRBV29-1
CSVRARQSYEQYF
TGCAGCGTCCGGGCCAGACAGTCCTACGAGCAGTACTTC
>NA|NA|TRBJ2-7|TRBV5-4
CASSLLVGIHYEQYF
TGTGCCAGCAGCTTGCTCGTCGGTATTCACTACGAGCAGTACTTC
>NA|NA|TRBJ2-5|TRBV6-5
CASSYPPGTQYF
TGTGCCAGCAGTTACCCCCCGGGGACCCAGTACTTC
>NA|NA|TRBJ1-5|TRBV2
CASRLGAGYSNQPQHF
TGTGCCAGCAGGCTTGGGGCCGGGTATAGCAATCAGCCCCAGCATTTT
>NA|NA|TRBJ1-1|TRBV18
CASSPGQMNTEAFF
TGTGCCAGCTCTCCCGGACAGATGAACACTGAAGCTTTCTTT
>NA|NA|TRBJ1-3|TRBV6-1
CASSEASLGVQGNTIYF
TGTGCCAGCAGTGAAGCATCCTTGGGTGTACAGGGAAACACCATATATTTT
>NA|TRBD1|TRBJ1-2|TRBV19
CASIRRVGGGEGYTF
TGTGCCAGTATCAGGAGGGTAGGGGGCGGCGAGGGCTACACCTTC
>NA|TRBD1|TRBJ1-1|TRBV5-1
CASSLQTGPNTEAFF
TGCGCCAGCAGCTTGCAGACAGGGCCGAACACTGAAGCTTTCTTT
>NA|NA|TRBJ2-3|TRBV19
CATGRGIVAPDTQYF
TGTGCCACAGGTCGGGGGATCGTTGCCCCAGATACGCAGTATTTT
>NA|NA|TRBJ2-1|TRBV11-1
CASSLGSRRDNEQFF
TGTGCCAGCAGCTTAGGGTCTCGACGGGACAATGAGCAGTTCTTC
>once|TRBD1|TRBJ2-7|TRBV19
CASSIQFGTASYEQYF
TGTGCCAGTAGTATCCAATTCGGGACAGCCTCCTACGAGCAGTACTTC
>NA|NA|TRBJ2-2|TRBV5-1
CASSFPRGTENTGELFF
TGCGCCAGCAGCTTCCCCCGGGGGACAGAAAACACCGGGGAGCTGTTTTTT
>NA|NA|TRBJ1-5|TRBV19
CASSLRGYNQPQHF
TGTGCCAGTAGCTTAAGGGGTTACAATCAGCCCCAGCATTTT
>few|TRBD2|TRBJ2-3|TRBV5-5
CASSQASGGATDTQYF
TGTGCCAGCAGCCAAGCTAGCGGGGGGGCCACAGATACGCAGTATTTT
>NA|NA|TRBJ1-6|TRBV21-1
CASSTGRQGQFPAPNSPLHF
TGTGCCAGCAGCACCGGTCGACAGGGTCAATTCCCTGCTCCTAATTCACCCCTCCACTTT
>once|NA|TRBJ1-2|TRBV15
CATSLPFETGLRLGDGYTF
TGTGCCACCAGCCTTCCCTTCGAAACAGGGTTAAGGCTTGGGGATGGCTACACCTTC
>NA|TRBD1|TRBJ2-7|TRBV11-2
CASSPNRGPRFGQYF
TGTGCCAGCAGCCCCAACAGGGGCCCCAGATTTGGGCAGTACTTC
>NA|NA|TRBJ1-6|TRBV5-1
CASSLGQLNSPLHF
TGCGCCAGCAGCTTGGGACAGCTTAATTCACCCCTCCACTTT
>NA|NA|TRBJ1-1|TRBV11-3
CASRLTGNTEAFF
TGTGCCAGCAGACTCACGGGGAACACTGAAGCTTTCTTT
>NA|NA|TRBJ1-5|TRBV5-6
CASSFGSGNQPQHF
TGTGCCAGCAGCTTCGGGAGTGGCAATCAGCCCCAGCATTTT
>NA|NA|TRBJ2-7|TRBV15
CATSRPGQTYEQYF
TGTGCCACCAGCAGACCAGGACAAACCTACGAGCAGTACTTC
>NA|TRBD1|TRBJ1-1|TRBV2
CARDRGLGTEAFF
TGTGCCAGAGACAGGGGGCTGGGAACTGAAGCTTTCTTT
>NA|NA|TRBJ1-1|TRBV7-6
CASSLAEGTEAFF
TGTGCCAGCAGCTTAGCAGAGGGCACTGAAGCTTTCTTT
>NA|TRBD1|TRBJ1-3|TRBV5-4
CASSLGQGAGNTIYF
TGTGCCAGCAGCCTGGGACAGGGGGCTGGAAACACCATATATTTT
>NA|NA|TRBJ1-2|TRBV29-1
CSVEGGAGGYTF
TGCAGCGTTGAGGGGGGGGCTGGTGGCTACACCTTC
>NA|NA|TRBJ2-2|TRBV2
CASSGTQGGSGELFF
TGTGCCAGCAGTGGCACACAGGGGGGGTCCGGGGAGCTGTTTTTT
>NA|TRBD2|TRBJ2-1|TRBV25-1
CASSTAGRSYNEQFF
TGTGCCAGCAGCACAGCGGGACGCTCCTACAATGAGCAGTTCTTC
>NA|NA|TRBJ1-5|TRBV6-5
CASSYQGSNQPQHF
TGTGCCAGCAGCTACCAGGGAAGCAATCAGCCCCAGCATTTT
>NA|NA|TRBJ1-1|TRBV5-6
CASSLGVAGLAFF
TGTGCCAGCAGCTTGGGGGTGGCGGGATTAGCTTTCTTT
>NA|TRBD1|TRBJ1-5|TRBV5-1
CASSWDSPGPQHF
TGCGCCAGCAGCTGGGACAGCCCAGGACCCCAGCATTTT
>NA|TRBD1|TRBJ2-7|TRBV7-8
CASSSGGQGTHEQYF
TGTGCCAGCAGCTCAGGTGGACAGGGCACCCACGAGCAGTACTTC
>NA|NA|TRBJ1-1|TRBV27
CASSFSENTEAFF
TGTGCCAGCAGTTTCTCAGAGAACACTGAAGCTTTCTTT
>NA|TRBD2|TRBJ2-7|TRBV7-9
CSSSLALAGESYEQYF
TGTTCCAGCAGCTTAGCGCTAGCGGGGGAGTCCTACGAGCAGTACTTC
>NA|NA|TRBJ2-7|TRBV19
CASSIGPAEPQYEQYF
TGTGCCAGTAGTATAGGGCCGGCGGAACCTCAGTACGAGCAGTACTTC
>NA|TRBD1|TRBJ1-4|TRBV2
CASSEQGAVGEKLFF
TGTGCCAGCAGTGAACAGGGGGCGGTGGGTGAAAAACTGTTTTTT
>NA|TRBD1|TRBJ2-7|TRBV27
CASSSLTGAYEQYF
TGTGCCAGCAGTTCTCTAACAGGGGCCTACGAGCAGTACTTC
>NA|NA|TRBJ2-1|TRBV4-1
CASSLVSYNEQFF
TGCGCCAGCAGCCTCGTATCCTACAATGAGCAGTTCTTC
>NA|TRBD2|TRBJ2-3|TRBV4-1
CASSQPLAGGPHRDTQYF
TGCGCCAGCAGCCAACCACTAGCGGGGGGGCCTCATCGGGATACGCAGTATTTT
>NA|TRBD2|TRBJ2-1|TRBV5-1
CASSSGGNEQFF
TGCGCCAGCAGCTCGGGGGGGAATGAGCAGTTCTTC
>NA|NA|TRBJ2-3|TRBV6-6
CASSYAGRDTQYF
TGTGCCAGCAGTTACGCAGGGCGAGATACGCAGTATTTT
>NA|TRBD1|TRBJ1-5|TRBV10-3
CAISQQGASNQPQHF
TGTGCCATCAGTCAACAGGGGGCTAGCAATCAGCCCCAGCATTTT
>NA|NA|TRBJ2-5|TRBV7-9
CASSGRLGETQYF
TGTGCCAGCAGCGGGAGACTCGGGGAGACCCAGTACTTC
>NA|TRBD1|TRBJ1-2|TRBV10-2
CASSHETGHSYGYTF
TGCGCCAGCAGTCATGAGACAGGGCATAGCTATGGCTACACCTTC
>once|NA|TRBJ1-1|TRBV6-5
CASSYYYGTEAFF
TGTGCCAGCAGTTACTACTATGGAACTGAAGCTTTCTTT
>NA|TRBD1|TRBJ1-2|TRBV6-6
CASSYPTGENYGYTF
TGTGCCAGCAGTTACCCGACAGGGGAAAACTATGGCTACACCTTC